The 18 T cell receptor beta chains given below trace back to one sample, sequenced in a study of beta chain features in type 1 diabetes. Study-level points and caveats: Shortening that was moderate but significant affected the TCRB CDR3s of Type 1 diabetes patients in all four CD4+ subsets.

Reverse transcription of all isolated RNA meant that expressed TCRB transcripts were sequenced. TCRdb keeps only in-frame clones here, not all; method: immunoSEQ multiplex PCR. The sample contains under 850,000 clones, 13% of which appear only once. No antigen has been assigned to these receptors. The sequenced sample was naive CD4+ T cells from blood. These receptors all stem from a man aged 18 to 35 with type 1 diabetes.

The chain has TRBV30 and TRBJ1-2, with D perhaps matching TRBD1 (5 bases). Germline assignment: CDR1 GTSNPN and CDR2 SVGIG (reference sequence). This CDR3 has 14 residues. Trimming cost V 3 bases and J 2 bases, with 13 bases left between them. DNA of the CDR3: TGTGCCTGGAGACCCCGGGACCGCAACTATGGCTACACCTTC. Translating gives CAWRPRDRNYGYTF. Combining the CDR3 with reference TRBV30 and TRBJ1-2 gives the whole variable domain SQTIHQWPATLVQPVGSPLSLECTVEGTSNPNLYWYRQAAGRGLQLLFYSVGIGQISSEVPQNLSASRPQDRQFILSSKKLLLSDSGFYLCAWRPRDRNYGYTFGSGTRLTVV.

The chain uses TRBV7-8 and TRBJ1-6; no reliable D call. The germline gives CDR1 SGHVS, CDR2 FQNEAQ. V shed 6 bases and J shed 7 bases, with 13 bases lying between them. The CDR3 contains 14 residues. The CDR3 here is CASSRGFLNSPLHF. The CDR3 DNA is TGTGCCAGCAGTCGAGGGTTTTTGAATTCACCCCTCCACTTT.

The chain links TRBV6-5 to TRBJ1-4; D is unresolved. Germline values: CDR1 MNHEY, CDR2 SVGAGI. The CDR3 runs to 16 residues. The V and J ends lost 2 bases and 0 bases respectively, with 10 bases between them. CDR3: CASSYAQSATNEKLFF. DNA of the CDR3: TGTGCCAGCAGTTACGCGCAGAGTGCAACTAATGAAAAACTGTTTTTT.

There are a few counts of this clone. This rearrangement joins TRBV4-1 to TRBJ1-1; D is perhaps TRBD1 (6 bases). The CDR3 contains 16 residues. Trimming stripped 0 bases from V and 5 bases from J, with 16 bases between. Germline CDR1 and CDR2: MGHRA and YSYEKL. CDR3 amino acids: CASSQDPRGQGTEAFF. CDR3 nucleotides: TGCGCCAGCAGCCAAGACCCCCGGGGGCAAGGAACTGAAGCTTTCTTT.

The genes are TRBV7-9 and TRBJ1-2; no clear D gene. The ends were cut back, 0 bases at V and 4 bases at J, with 12 bases in the middle. Germline lookup yields CDR1 SEHNR and CDR2 FQNEAQ (reference sequence). CDR3 size: 15 residues. CDR3 protein: CASSLADPKIYGYTF. CDR3 in DNA: TGTGCCAGCAGCTTAGCGGACCCAAAGATCTATGGCTACACCTTC.

This clone turned up a few times. This sample includes further DNA sequences coding for the same CDR3. CDR3 nucleotides: TGCGCCAGCAGCTTAACTCGCACAGATACGCAGTATTTT. Translation: CASSLTRTDTQYF. This rearrangement joins TRBV5-1 to TRBJ2-3, with unresolved D. The CDR3 extends over 13 amino acids. V lost 2 bases and J 1 base, leaving 5 bases between the germline ends. Germline CDR1 reads SGHRS; CDR2 reads YFSETQ.

This clone occurred a few times. The CDR3 nucleotides read TGTGCCAGCAGCCGACCGACGGGTGGTGGCTACACCTTC. Translated: CASSRPTGGGYTF. The rearrangement uses TRBV7-9 and TRBJ1-2; D not certain. Germline V gene sequence: CDR1 SEHNR, CDR2 FQNEAQ (reference sequence). The CDR3 runs 13 residues. V was cut by 5 bases and J by 7 bases, with 14 bases left in between.

This clone was recorded a few times. V gene TRBV28 combines with J gene TRBJ1-1, with 7 bases identical to TRBD1. Germline V gene sequence: CDR1 MDHEN, CDR2 SYDVKM. V lost 5 bases to trimming and J lost 5 bases; unmatched junction nucleotides: 5. This CDR3 spans 13 amino acids. The DNA of the CDR3 is TGTGCCAGCAGTGCTAACAGGGGTACTGAAGCTTTCTTT. Translated: CASSANRGTEAFF.

A few counts support this clone. This rearrangement joins TRBV11-2 to TRBJ2-1, with no clear D. V was pared by 2 bases and J by 5 bases, with 10 bases between. The CDR3 consists of 14 residues. Germline CDR1 is SGHAT and CDR2 is FQNNGV. DNA of the CDR3: TGTGCCAGCAGCTTACCTACTGGAAACAATGAGCAGTTCTTC. Residues: CASSLPTGNNEQFF.

A few counts support this clone. The J gene is TRBJ2-5, the V gene TRBV5-4, with TRBD1 matching over 7 bases. V dropped 2 bases and J dropped 5; count of bases not matched to a gene: 6. The CDR3 has 14 residues. Germline V gene sequence: CDR1 SGHNT, CDR2 YYREEE (reference sequence). This chain's CDR3 is CASSLQGGEETQYF. The CDR3 coding sequence is TGTGCCAGCAGCTTACAAGGGGGCGAGGAGACCCAGTACTTC.

The chain combines TRBV25-1 with TRBJ1-2; D not resolved. Germline V gene sequence: CDR1 MGHDK, CDR2 SYGVNS. This CDR3 region has 13 residues. V shed 1 base and J shed 3 bases, with 6 bases lying between them. The CDR3 sequence: CASSEWQHYGYTF. Here the CDR3 DNA reads TGTGCCAGCAGTGAATGGCAGCACTATGGCTACACCTTC.

The V call is TRBV7-8, the J call TRBJ1-1, with D maybe TRBD1 (6 bases). V was shortened by 2 bases and J by 4 bases, with 14 bases between the two germline ends. Looked up from germline, CDR1 is SGHVS and CDR2 is FQNEAQ. The CDR3 totals 15 residues. The CDR3 nucleotides are TGTGCCAGCAGCTTATTGGGGACATCGGGCACTGAAGCTTTCTTT. Protein: CASSLLGTSGTEAFF.

In this sample, this clone turned up a few times. The chain links TRBV7-2 to TRBJ2-7; D may be TRBD2 (6 bases). Trimming cost V 0 bases and J 2 bases, with 14 bases left between them. Germline CDR1 SGHTA, CDR2 FQGNSA. The CDR3 contains 16 residues. The CDR3, as DNA: TGTGCCAGCAGCTTAGCAGGGGAGGCACCCACCTACGAGCAGTACTTC. This sequence encodes CASSLAGEAPTYEQYF.

This clone was seen more than once but under ten times. J is TRBJ2-7 and V is TRBV7-2, with 9 positions matching TRBD1. Germline V gene data show CDR1 as SGHTA and CDR2 as FQGNSA. The CDR3 is made up of 15 amino acids. The V gene end was trimmed by 6 bases and the J gene end by 4 bases; junction bases not matched to a gene: 10. This CDR3 is CASRGPGTGNYEQYF. The CDR3 DNA reads TGTGCCAGCAGGGGCCCCGGGACAGGGAATTACGAGCAGTACTTC. Combining the CDR3 with reference TRBV7-2 and TRBJ2-7 gives the whole variable domain GAGVSQSPSNKVTEKGKDVELRCDPISGHTALYWYRQSLGQGLEFLIYFQGNSAPDKSGLPSDRFSAERTGGSVSTLTIQRTQQEDSAVYLCASRGPGTGNYEQYFGPGTRLTVT.

The genes are TRBV2 and TRBJ1-2, with TRBD1 matching over 8 bases. The CDR3 runs 13 residues. CDR1 and CDR2 (germline): SNHLY, FYNNEI. Germline trimming cut 4 bases from V and 6 bases from J; bases unmatched to any gene: 4. The chain's CDR3 is CASSGQGSHGYTF. CDR3 DNA: TGTGCCAGCAGTGGACAGGGGTCGCATGGCTACACCTTC. The entire variable domain, with the rest obtained from reference TRBV2 and TRBJ1-2, is as follows: EPEVTQTPSHQVTQMGQEVILRCVPISNHLYFYWYRQILGQKVEFLVSFYNNEISEKSEIFDDQFSVERPDGSNFTLKIRSTKLEDSAMYFCASSGQGSHGYTFGSGTRLTVV.

A note on this clone: Other DNA sequences of this sample code for an identical CDR3. This chain uses TRBV6-5 with TRBJ1-2; TRBD1 might be the D (5 bases). This CDR3 is built from 12 residues. Germline lookup yields CDR1 MNHEY and CDR2 SVGAGI. Between the trimmed V and J ends, which lost 5 bases and 4 bases, there was a span of 8 bases. CDR3 sequence: CASSLGGYGYTF. In DNA, the CDR3 is TGTGCCAGCAGTCTCGGGGGCTATGGCTACACCTTC.

This clone showed up just a few times. Written as DNA, the CDR3 is TGTGCCAGCAGTGACCAGGGTGTGGGCGGGGAGCTGTTTTTT. Its translation: CASSDQGVGGELFF. V is TRBV2 and J is TRBJ2-2, with D possibly being TRBD1 (5 bases). Germline CDR1 reads SNHLY; CDR2 reads FYNNEI. Between the trimmed V and J ends, which lost 3 bases and 7 bases, there was a span of 12 bases. The CDR3 is made up of 14 amino acids.

The sample holds a few counts of this clone. The chain combines TRBV29-1 with TRBJ2-5, with 8 bases matching TRBD1. CDR3 length: 14 amino acids. Per the germline V gene, CDR1 is SQVTM and CDR2 is ANQGSEA. V dropped 6 bases and J dropped 2; count of bases not matched to a gene: 8. CDR3 bases: TGCAGCGTGACCGGACAGGGAGGACAAGAGACCCAGTACTTC. This sequence encodes CSVTGQGGQETQYF.